The T cell receptor (beta chain) described here comes from a study of OX40 agonist ivuxolimab in advanced cancers. The wider study: The treatment was a fully human IgG2 OX40 agonist, ivuxolimab. General study results and limits: In the expanded peripheral T cells, antigen specificity was never determined.

Here immunoSEQ multiplex PCR was the method, and the copy in TCRdb shows in-frame clones only, minus some. The sample has 55,000 to 75,000 clones, around 90% seen once. To note about this clone: Antigen specificity is unknown.

The sequenced sample was CD4+ or CD8+ T cells sorted from blood, obtained in a trial of the OX40 agonist ivuxolimab. The receptor comes from an adult with an advanced solid tumor such as melanoma, head and neck, liver or kidney cancer.

As DNA, the CDR3 is TGTGCCATCAGTGAGCCGTTAGGACTAGCGGGAAATGAGCAGTACTTC. Its protein product is CAISEPLGLAGNEQYF. The rearrangement links TRBV10-3 to TRBJ2-7, with 12 bases matching TRBD2. The CDR3 has 16 residues. From germline, CDR1 is ENHRY and CDR2 SYGVKD. The ends lost 2 bases at V and 7 bases at J; junction bases unmatched: 9.